This T cell receptor beta chain was captured by sequencing in a study of post-analysis software for immune sequencing data. Across the study: There were relapsing-remitting, secondary progressive and progressive-relapsing multiple sclerosis among the disease courses included. Study-level findings and limits: Relative to controls, patients had roughly five TRBV segments at higher frequency, with TRBV5-6, TRBV5-1 and TRBV20-1 among these. The study found significantly lower normalized Chao1 diversity in multiple sclerosis patients than in controls.

A remark on this clonotype: Its antigen is not identified.

Researchers reported that TCR beta cDNA libraries carried unique molecular identifiers. TCRdb called the PCR reads again in MiXCR, with one record for every CDR3 protein. The data hold 350,000 to 450,000 distinct CDR3 sequences, with 39% observed a single time. Germline V gene sequence: CDR1 SGHRS, CDR2 YFSETQ. The CDR3 contains 14 residues. Trimming shortened V by 2 bases and J by 0 bases, and 8 bases separated the two germline ends. The source material was blood. V gene TRBV5-1 combines with J gene TRBJ1-1; no clear D gene. The clonotype was recovered from a girl aged 2-10 years with multiple sclerosis. The chain's CDR3 is CASSFVTLNTEAFF. In nucleotides, the CDR3 is TGCGCCAGCAGCTTCGTTACCCTGAACACTGAAGCTTTCTTT.